Below are 27 T cell receptor beta chains sequenced from a single sample in a study of cytomegalovirus exposure and HLA in healthy donors. Researchers ran the PCR with 60 Vbeta and 13 Jbeta primers. Profiled with immunoSEQ multiplex PCR; TCRdb holds only in-frame clones, not every one. Of around 150,000 clones listed, 80% are singletons. The sequencing input was PBMCs. All receptors derive from a male donor in good health and CMV-seronegative.

J is TRBJ1-4 and V is TRBV11-2; D remains unclear. CDR1 and CDR2 (germline): SGHAT, FQNNGV. Trimming pared 7 bases from V and 6 bases from J, leaving 15 bases between. The CDR3 contains 14 residues. Here the CDR3 reads CASTSYSEHEKLFF. Written as DNA, the CDR3 is TGTGCCAGCACCTCTTACTCGGAGCATGAAAAACTGTTTTTT.

The chain employs TRBV30 and TRBJ2-7; 8 nucleotides align to TRBD2. Germline V gene data show CDR1 as GTSNPN and CDR2 as SVGIG (reference sequence). Unmatched junction bases numbered 7, after V lost 2 bases and J lost 1 base. CDR3 length: 15 amino acids. The CDR3 reads CAWSKGLGKSYEQYF. The CDR3 coding sequence is TGTGCCTGGAGTAAGGGACTAGGGAAATCCTACGAGCAGTACTTC.

The chain has TRBV5-6 and TRBJ1-6; D might be TRBD1 (5 bases). The CDR3 spans 15 residues. The V gene lost 5 bases and the J gene lost 7 bases, with 16 bases spanning the gap. Germline V gene sequence: CDR1 SGHDT, CDR2 YYEEEE. The CDR3 sequence is CASSTRGYRNSPLHF. The CDR3 DNA follows: TGTGCCAGCAGTACCCGGGGGTATAGAAATTCACCCCTCCACTTT.

The chain couples TRBV5-1 to TRBJ2-3; D remains unclear. CDR3 length: 12 residues. From germline, CDR1 is SGHRS and CDR2 YFSETQ. The V and J ends lost 1 base and 4 bases respectively, with 4 bases between them. The CDR3 here is CASSLYADTQYF. Written as DNA, the CDR3 is TGCGCCAGCAGCTTGTATGCAGATACGCAGTATTTT.

This rearrangement joins TRBV5-1 to TRBJ2-7; 7 bases map to TRBD1. CDR1 SGHRS and CDR2 YFSETQ come from the germline V gene. V lost 4 bases to trimming and J lost 5 bases; unmatched junction nucleotides: 9. This CDR3 comprises 14 residues. The CDR3 loop reads CASSEVGTAHEQYF. The DNA of the CDR3 is TGCGCCAGCAGCGAGGTTGGGACAGCCCACGAGCAGTACTTC.

This clone was recorded many times. The chain joins TRBV5-8 to TRBJ2-7; no clear D gene. Germline V gives CDR1 SGHTS, CDR2 YDEGEE. This CDR3 comprises 14 residues. Trimming shortened V by 0 bases and J by 3 bases, and 10 bases separated the two germline ends. The DNA for the CDR3 is TGTGCCAGCAGCTTGGGAGACTTGGACTACGAGCAGTACTTC. Its protein product is CASSLGDLDYEQYF.

This clone was seen just once. V usage is TRBV18 and J usage is TRBJ1-2; TRBD1 aligns across 7 bases. Germline V gene sequence: CDR1 KGHSH, CDR2 LQKENI. The CDR3 totals 15 residues. The ends lost 4 bases at V and 0 bases at J; junction bases unmatched: 5. The CDR3 spells CASSHSQGANYGYTF. CDR3 coding DNA: TGTGCCAGCTCACATTCCCAGGGGGCTAACTATGGCTACACCTTC.

V is TRBV15 and J is TRBJ1-2, with D hard to call. Between the trimmed V and J ends, which lost 1 base and 4 bases, there was a span of 13 bases. The CDR3 loop spans 15 amino acids. The germline V gene has CDR1 LNHNV and CDR2 YYDKDF (reference sequence). The CDR3 nucleotides are TGTGCCACCAGCAGAGCCCAGGTCCAGAGCTATGGCTACACCTTC. Translation: CATSRAQVQSYGYTF.

The CDR3 nucleotides are TGTGCCAGCAGCTTGAATTGGGGGACAGGGGCTAAAAACAATGAGCAGTTCTTC. Protein: CASSLNWGTGAKNNEQFF. The chain carries TRBV5-6 and TRBJ2-1; 10 nucleotides agree with TRBD1. V lost 1 base, J lost 5 bases, and 12 bases stayed unmatched. CDR3 length: 18 residues. Germline V lookup: CDR1 SGHDT, CDR2 YYEEEE.

J is TRBJ1-5 and V is TRBV4-3, with D perhaps TRBD1 (5 bases). This CDR3 is built from 17 residues. With 0 bases removed from V and 0 bases from J, the gap between germline ends came to 12 bases. The germline V gene encodes CDR1 LGHNA and CDR2 YSLEER. This CDR3 reads CASSQDLQATSNQPQHF. CDR3 DNA sequence: TGCGCCAGCAGCCAAGATTTACAGGCTACTAGCAATCAGCCCCAGCATTTT.

The J gene is TRBJ2-1, the V gene TRBV28; the match to TRBD2 covers 7 bases. V lost 5 bases to trimming and J lost 6 bases; unmatched junction nucleotides: 4. This CDR3 is built from 13 residues. Germline V gene data show CDR1 as MDHEN and CDR2 as SYDVKM. The CDR3 bases are TGTGCCAGCAGTCCCAGACTAGCCAATGAGCAGTTCTTC. Encoded protein: CASSPRLANEQFF.

As DNA, the CDR3 is TGCGCCAGCAGCCATATTATTAAGGGGGCTGGCTACACCGGGGAGCTGTTTTTT. It yields the protein CASSHIIKGAGYTGELFF. The chain links TRBV4-1 to TRBJ2-2; TRBD1 matches at 7 bases. Germline CDR1 is MGHRA and CDR2 is YSYEKL. The CDR3 extends over 18 amino acids. Trimming took 3 bases from V and 3 from J; bases not matched to a gene: 13.

CDR3 nucleotides: TGTGCCAGCACTCTCACAGGGGTTCGGGAGCAGTACTTC. Protein product: CASTLTGVREQYF. The chain joins TRBV28 to TRBJ2-7; TRBD1 aligns across 7 bases. This CDR3 contains 13 residues. Per the germline V gene, CDR1 is MDHEN and CDR2 is SYDVKM. V lost 7 bases, J lost 7 bases, and 10 bases stayed unmatched. Filled out from reference TRBV28 and TRBJ2-7, the complete variable domain reads DVKVTQSSRYLVKRTGEKVFLECVQDMDHENMFWYRQDPGLGLRLIYFSYDVKMKEKGDIPEGYSVSREKKERFSLILESASTNQTSMYLCASTLTGVREQYFGPGTRLTVT.

The V gene is TRBV7-2, the J gene TRBJ2-7, with 7 bases that match TRBD2. The CDR3 is 16 amino acids. Germline-derived CDR1 and CDR2 are SGHTA and FQGNSA. J was trimmed by 1 base and V by 5 bases; bases with no gene match: 11. In DNA form, the CDR3 reads TGTGCCAGCAGCCCCGGACTAGTCGGGGGATCCTACGAGCAGTACTTC. Protein product: CASSPGLVGGSYEQYF. Filled out from reference TRBV7-2 and TRBJ2-7, the complete variable domain reads GAGVSQSPSNKVTEKGKDVELRCDPISGHTALYWYRQSLGQGLEFLIYFQGNSAPDKSGLPSDRFSAERTGGSVSTLTIQRTQQEDSAVYLCASSPGLVGGSYEQYFGPGTRLTVT.

The rearrangement links TRBV19 to TRBJ1-5; maybe TRBD1 (5 bases). The germline V and J ends were trimmed by 4 bases and 4 bases, with 14 bases remaining between them. The CDR3 totals 15 residues. Germline CDR1 and CDR2: LNHDA and SQIVND (reference sequence). The CDR3 is CASSTYGAGNQPQHF. In DNA form, the CDR3 reads TGTGCCAGTAGTACGTATGGGGCGGGGAATCAGCCCCAGCATTTT.

This rearrangement joins TRBV29-1 to TRBJ1-1, with D possibly being TRBD1 (6 bases). Germline CDR1 SQVTM, CDR2 ANQGSEA. The CDR3 has 12 residues. Trimming left V 5 bases short and J 0 bases short, with 7 bases between. CDR3: CSVHRVNTEAFF. CDR3 bases: TGCAGCGTTCACAGGGTGAACACTGAAGCTTTCTTT.

The chain couples TRBV7-3 to TRBJ1-1; D gene uncertain. The CDR3 extends over 15 amino acids. CDR1 is SGHTA and CDR2 is FQGTGA in the germline V gene. Between the trimmed V and J ends, which lost 1 base and 9 bases, there was a span of 18 bases. The CDR3 DNA is TGTGCCAGCAGCTTAAGTTCGAACCGCGAAAATCAAGCTTTCTTT. Protein sequence: CASSLSSNRENQAFF.

The CDR3 loop reads CASSWGGGRSYGYTF. The CDR3 DNA sequence: TGTGCCAGCAGCTGGGGAGGAGGGAGGTCCTATGGCTACACCTTC. J is TRBJ1-2 and V is TRBV7-2; no clear D. V lost 4 bases to trimming and J lost 4 bases, with 16 bases between them. The germline V gene encodes CDR1 SGHTA and CDR2 FQGNSA. This CDR3 region has 15 residues.

The rearrangement links TRBV2 to TRBJ1-5, with 7 bases lining up with TRBD1. Trimming at V came to 6 bases and at J to 3 bases, leaving 2 bases not matched to a gene. The CDR3 covers 13 residues. CDR1 and CDR2 from the germline V gene are SNHLY and FYNNEI. This chain's CDR3 is CASRQGVNQPQHF. In DNA form, the CDR3 reads TGTGCCAGCAGGCAGGGGGTCAATCAGCCCCAGCATTTT.

The chain uses TRBV4-3 and TRBJ2-1, with D perhaps TRBD2 (7 bases). In germline, CDR1 is LGHNA, CDR2 YSLEER. The CDR3 totals 17 residues. The V end lost 1 base, the J end lost 3 bases, and 16 bases lay between the germline ends. CDR3 residues: CASSQVSGGANYNEQFF. Written as DNA, the CDR3 is TGCGCCAGCAGCCAAGTTTCTGGGGGGGCCAACTACAATGAGCAGTTCTTC.

This chain connects TRBV7-6 to TRBJ1-1, with D uncertain. The CDR3 consists of 14 residues. V was trimmed by 5 bases and J by 5 bases, leaving 15 bases between them. Germline lookup yields CDR1 SGHVS and CDR2 FNYEAQ. The CDR3: CASSPFGWRTEAFF. For the CDR3, the DNA is TGTGCCAGCAGCCCATTCGGATGGCGGACTGAAGCTTTCTTT. The full variable domain, its missing parts supplied by reference TRBV7-6 and TRBJ1-1, is GAGVSQSPRYKVTKRGQDVALRCDPISGHVSLYWYRQALGQGPEFLTYFNYEAQQDKSGLPNDRFSAERPEGSISTLTIQRTEQRDSAMYRCASSPFGWRTEAFFGQGTRLTVV.

About this clone: Other DNA sequences in this sample translate to the same CDR3. The J gene is TRBJ1-1, the V gene TRBV19; possible D gene TRBD1, 6 bases. Germline loops: CDR1 LNHDA, CDR2 SQIVND (reference sequence). The CDR3 sequence is 13 residues long. Trimming removed 1 base at V and 4 bases at J, with 7 bases between. The CDR3 sequence: CASSIGGGTEAFF. The CDR3 DNA follows: TGTGCCAGTAGTATAGGAGGGGGCACTGAAGCTTTCTTT. Together with reference TRBV19 and TRBJ1-1, the CDR3 gives the full variable domain: DGGITQSPKYLFRKEGQNVTLSCEQNLNHDAMYWYRQDPGQGLRLIYYSQIVNDFQKGDIAEGYSVSREKKESFPLTVTSAQKNPTAFYLCASSIGGGTEAFFGQGTRLTVV.

V gene TRBV5-4 combines with J gene TRBJ2-5; 8 bases map to TRBD2. CDR1 is SGHNT and CDR2 is YYREEE in the germline V gene (reference sequence). There are 14 residues in the CDR3. Unmatched junction bases numbered 7, after V lost 4 bases and J lost 5 bases. This chain's CDR3 is CASSLEGGGETQYF. CDR3 DNA sequence: TGTGCCAGCAGCCTGGAAGGCGGGGGGGAGACCCAGTACTTC.

This clone has more than one count but fewer than ten. The chain has TRBV7-9 and TRBJ1-1; D ambiguous. Germline values: CDR1 SEHNR, CDR2 FQNEAQ (reference sequence). The CDR3 has 11 amino acids. V lost 5 bases, J lost 8 bases, and 9 bases lay in between. CDR3: CASSHRQEAFF. The CDR3 nucleotides are TGTGCCAGCAGCCACCGACAAGAAGCTTTCTTT.

The chain joins TRBV19 to TRBJ2-1, with a tentative D call TRBD2 (5 bases). Germline CDR1 and CDR2: LNHDA and SQIVND (reference sequence). The CDR3 runs to 15 residues. The germline V and J ends were trimmed by 4 bases and 4 bases, with 14 bases remaining between them. Here the CDR3 DNA reads TGTGCCAGTAGTAAGGAGCGGACGGCTTACAATGAGCAGTTCTTC. It codes for CASSKERTAYNEQFF.

The rearrangement joins TRBV9 to TRBJ2-1, with D perhaps matching TRBD2 (5 bases). The length of the CDR3 is 17 residues. Trimming stripped 3 bases from V and 4 bases from J, with 20 bases between. Per the germline V gene, CDR1 is SGDLS and CDR2 is YYNGEE. The CDR3 spells CASSASGGNPLYNEQFF. The CDR3 nucleotides are TGTGCCAGCAGCGCTAGTGGAGGAAACCCGTTATACAATGAGCAGTTCTTC.

This rearrangement joins TRBV6-1 to TRBJ1-4; D not resolved. V was cut by 5 bases and J by 7 bases, with 17 bases left in between. Per germline, CDR1 MNHNS and CDR2 SASEGT. This CDR3 region has 15 residues. This chain's CDR3 is CASSLGGGGSEKLFF. CDR3 bases: TGTGCCAGCAGTCTGGGCGGAGGCGGTAGTGAAAAACTGTTTTTT.